This passage covers 8 T cell receptor beta chains from one sample sequenced in a study of T cells in Graves' hyperthyroidism and ophthalmopathy. Template material for amplifying TCR beta CDR3 regions consisted of RNA transcripts. HTBI primers were employed in a first-round RT-PCR of the TCR CDR3. Each CDR3 protein gets one entry after TCRdb re-called the multiplex PCR reads with MiXCR. The data contain about 200,000 distinct CDR3 sequences, roughly 17% of them singletons. Sequences were obtained from blood. The origin of the receptors is a woman aged 50 to 65 with Graves' hyperthyroidism.

This clonotype was observed many times. CDR3 amino acids: CASSGGLPNNEQFF. In DNA, the CDR3 is TGTGCCAGCAGTGGGGGCCTTCCTAACAATGAGCAGTTCTTC. This sequence joins TRBV2 and TRBJ2-1; TRBD1 might be the D (5 bases). Germline CDR1 and CDR2: SNHLY and FYNNEI. Between the trimmed V and J ends, which lost 4 bases and 5 bases, there was a span of 12 bases. The CDR3 loop spans 14 amino acids.

This clonotype showed up just a few times. The rearrangement uses TRBV20-1 and TRBJ1-2; D unclear. Trimming took off 6 bases at V and 3 bases at J, with 23 bases between the two ends. Germline values: CDR1 DFQATT, CDR2 SNEGSKA (reference sequence). The CDR3 is 16 amino acids. The CDR3 nucleotides read TGCAGTGCGCGGTCCCATCGACACCTTGCCGACTATGGCTACACCTTC. Encoded protein: CSARSHRHLADYGYTF.

This clonotype turned up a few times. This chain links TRBV20-1 with TRBJ2-1; D is unclear. The CDR3 loop spans 14 amino acids. V was shortened by 1 base and J by 5 bases, with 12 bases between the two germline ends. Germline V gene lookup returns CDR1 DFQATT and CDR2 SNEGSKA (reference sequence). The CDR3 region is CSARGQNLDNEQFF. The CDR3 bases are TGCAGTGCTAGAGGACAAAACCTAGACAATGAGCAGTTCTTC.

This clonotype came up many times. The V call is TRBV18, the J call TRBJ1-1; 10 positions agree with TRBD1. The CDR3 consists of 17 residues. Per germline, CDR1 KGHSH and CDR2 LQKENI. Trimming took 3 bases from V and 1 from J; bases not matched to a gene: 8. The CDR3, as DNA: TGTGCCAGCTCACCCGGGACAGGGGTTGGCACGAACACTGAAGCTTTCTTT. This sequence encodes CASSPGTGVGTNTEAFF.

This clonotype was picked up many times. The rearrangement uses TRBV11-2 and TRBJ2-1; unclear D gene. V lost 3 bases to trimming and J lost 4 bases, with 7 bases between them. CDR1 and CDR2 from the germline V gene are SGHAT and FQNNGV. CDR3 length: 13 residues. CDR3 protein: CASSLVSYNEQFF. The CDR3 nucleotides are TGTGCCAGCAGCTTGGTATCGTACAATGAGCAGTTCTTC.

This clonotype showed up many times. The CDR3 loop reads CASSLGGRSTDTQYF. The DNA of the CDR3 is TGTGCCAGCAGCTTAGGCGGGAGAAGCACAGATACGCAGTATTTT. The chain combines TRBV5-6 with TRBJ2-3, with TRBD2 matching 7 bases. CDR1 is SGHDT and CDR2 is YYEEEE in the germline V gene. V shed 2 bases and J 0 bases; nucleotides not matched to a gene: 3. The CDR3 totals 15 residues.

The chain links TRBV29-1 to TRBJ1-2; no reliable D call. The CDR3 has 11 amino acids. Between the trimmed V and J ends, which lost 4 bases and 7 bases, there was a span of 10 bases. Per the germline V gene, CDR1 is SQVTM and CDR2 is ANQGSEA. The DNA for the CDR3 is TGCAGCGTTGTAGAGGGTTCTGGCTACACCTTC. Amino acids: CSVVEGSGYTF.

This clonotype was seen at least ten times. The chain has TRBV2 and TRBJ2-1; D gene ambiguous. V shed 2 bases and J shed 4 bases, with 6 bases lying between them. The germline gives CDR1 SNHLY, CDR2 FYNNEI. The CDR3 covers 13 residues. Here the CDR3 reads CASSENKYNEQFF. The CDR3 DNA reads TGTGCCAGCAGTGAAAATAAGTACAATGAGCAGTTCTTC.